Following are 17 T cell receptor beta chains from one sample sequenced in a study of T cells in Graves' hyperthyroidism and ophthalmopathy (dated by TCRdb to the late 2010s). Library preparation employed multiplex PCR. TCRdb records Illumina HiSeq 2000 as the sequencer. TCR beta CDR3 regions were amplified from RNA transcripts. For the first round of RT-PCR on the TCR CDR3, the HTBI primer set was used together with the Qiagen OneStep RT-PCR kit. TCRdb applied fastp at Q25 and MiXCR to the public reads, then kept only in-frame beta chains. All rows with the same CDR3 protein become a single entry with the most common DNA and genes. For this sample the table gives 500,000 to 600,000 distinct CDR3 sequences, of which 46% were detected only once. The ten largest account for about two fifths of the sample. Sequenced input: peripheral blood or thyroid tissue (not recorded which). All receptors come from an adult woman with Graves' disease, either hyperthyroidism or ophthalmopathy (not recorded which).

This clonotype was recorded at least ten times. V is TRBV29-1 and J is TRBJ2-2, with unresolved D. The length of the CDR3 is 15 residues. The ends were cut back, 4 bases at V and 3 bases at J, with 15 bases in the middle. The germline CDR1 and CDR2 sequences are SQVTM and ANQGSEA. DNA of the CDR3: TGCAGCGTTGCCTGGAGCCAGGTCGACACCGGGGAGCTGTTTTTT. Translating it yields CSVAWSQVDTGELFF.

CDR3 amino acids: CASSFSGNEQYF. For the CDR3, the DNA is TGCGCCAGCAGCTTTTCAGGGAACGAGCAGTACTTC. V and J are TRBV5-1 and TRBJ2-7; D perhaps matches TRBD1 (5 bases). This CDR3 has 12 residues. Germline CDR1 and CDR2: SGHRS and YFSETQ. Trimming removed 2 bases at V and 5 bases at J, with 8 bases between.

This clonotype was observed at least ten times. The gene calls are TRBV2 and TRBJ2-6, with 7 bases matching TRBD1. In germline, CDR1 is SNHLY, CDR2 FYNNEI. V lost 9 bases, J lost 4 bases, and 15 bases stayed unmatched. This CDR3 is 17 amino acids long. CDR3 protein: CARETRPGGTGANVLTF. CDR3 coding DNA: TGTGCCAGAGAGACCCGGCCAGGGGGAACCGGGGCCAACGTCCTGACTTTC.

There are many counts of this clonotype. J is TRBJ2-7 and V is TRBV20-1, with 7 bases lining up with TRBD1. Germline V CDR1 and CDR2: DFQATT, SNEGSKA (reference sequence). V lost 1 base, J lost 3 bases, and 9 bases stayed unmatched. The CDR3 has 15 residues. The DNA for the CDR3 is TGCAGTGCTAGAGGAGGACAGGCAGGAGGCTACGAGCAGTACTTC. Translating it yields CSARGGQAGGYEQYF.

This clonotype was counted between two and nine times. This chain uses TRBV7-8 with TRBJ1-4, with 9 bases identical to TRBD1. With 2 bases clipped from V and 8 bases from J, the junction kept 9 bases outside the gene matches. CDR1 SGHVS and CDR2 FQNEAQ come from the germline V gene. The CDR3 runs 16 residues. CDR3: CASSLRLGTGTEKLFF. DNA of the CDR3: TGTGCCAGCAGCTTACGCCTCGGGACAGGGACGGAAAAACTGTTTTTT.

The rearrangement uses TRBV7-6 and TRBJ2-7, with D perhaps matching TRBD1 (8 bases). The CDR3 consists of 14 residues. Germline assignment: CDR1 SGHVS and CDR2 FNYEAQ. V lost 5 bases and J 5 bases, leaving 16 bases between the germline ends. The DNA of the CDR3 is TGTGCCAGCAGCCCGCGGGGGACAGGTCACGAGCAGTACTTC. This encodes CASSPRGTGHEQYF.

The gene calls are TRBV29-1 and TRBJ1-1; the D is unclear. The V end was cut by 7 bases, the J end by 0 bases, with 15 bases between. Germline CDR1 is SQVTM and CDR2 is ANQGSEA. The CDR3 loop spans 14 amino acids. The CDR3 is CSASSLGVNTEAFF. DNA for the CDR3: TGCAGCGCCAGCAGTCTCGGTGTGAACACTGAAGCTTTCTTT.

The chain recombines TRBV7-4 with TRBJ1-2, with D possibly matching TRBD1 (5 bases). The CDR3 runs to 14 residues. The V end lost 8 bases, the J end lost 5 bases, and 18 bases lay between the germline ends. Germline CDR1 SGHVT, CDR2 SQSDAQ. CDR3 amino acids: CASGPQGEWYGYTF. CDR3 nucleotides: TGTGCCAGCGGTCCCCAGGGAGAGTGGTATGGCTACACCTTC.

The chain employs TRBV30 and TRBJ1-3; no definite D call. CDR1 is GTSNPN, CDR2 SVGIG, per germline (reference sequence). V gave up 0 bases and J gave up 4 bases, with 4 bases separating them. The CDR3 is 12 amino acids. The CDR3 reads CAWSVPGNTIYF. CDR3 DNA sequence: TGTGCCTGGAGTGTACCCGGAAACACCATATATTTT.

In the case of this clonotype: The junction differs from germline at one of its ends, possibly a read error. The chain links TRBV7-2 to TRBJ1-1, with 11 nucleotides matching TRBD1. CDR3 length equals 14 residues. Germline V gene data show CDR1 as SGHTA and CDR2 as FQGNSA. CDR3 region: CASSQGDRGAEAFF. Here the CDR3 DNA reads TGCGCCAGCAGCCAGGGGGACAGGGGGGCTGAAGCTTTCTTT.

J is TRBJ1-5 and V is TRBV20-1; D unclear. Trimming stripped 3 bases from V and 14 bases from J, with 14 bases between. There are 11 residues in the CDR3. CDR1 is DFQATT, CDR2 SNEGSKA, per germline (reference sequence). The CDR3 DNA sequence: TGCAGTGCTAGTTCGGGAGGAAGCGAGCATTTT. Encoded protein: CSASSGGSEHF.

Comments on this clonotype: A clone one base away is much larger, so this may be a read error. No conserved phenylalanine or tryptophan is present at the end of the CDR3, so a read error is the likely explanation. The CDR3 reads CSARAQGQGATYEQYL. Here the CDR3 DNA reads TGCAGTGCTAGAGCCCAGGGACAGGGGGCGACCTACGAGCAGTACCTC. V usage is TRBV20-1 and J usage is TRBJ2-7, with 12 positions matching TRBD1. Germline-derived CDR1 and CDR2 are DFQATT and SNEGSKA (reference sequence). With 1 base clipped from V and 2 bases from J, the junction kept 6 bases outside the gene matches. There are 16 residues in the CDR3.

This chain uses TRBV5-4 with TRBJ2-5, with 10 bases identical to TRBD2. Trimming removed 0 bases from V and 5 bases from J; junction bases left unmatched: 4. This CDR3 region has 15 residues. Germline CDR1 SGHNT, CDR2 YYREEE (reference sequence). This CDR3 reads CASSLVLAGRETQYF. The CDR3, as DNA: TGTGCCAGCAGCTTGGTACTAGCGGGAAGGGAGACCCAGTACTTC.

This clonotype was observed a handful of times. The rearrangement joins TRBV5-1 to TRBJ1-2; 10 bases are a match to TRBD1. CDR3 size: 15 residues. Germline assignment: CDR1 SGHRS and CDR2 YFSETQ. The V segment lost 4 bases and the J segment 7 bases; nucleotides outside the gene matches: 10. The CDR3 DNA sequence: TGCGCCAGCAGCCCGGGACAGGGGCAGATAGGTGGCTACACCTTC. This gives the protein CASSPGQGQIGGYTF.

CDR3 in DNA: TGCAGTGCTAGCCGGGACGAGACCTACGAGCAGTACTTC. Translating it yields CSASRDETYEQYF. The V call is TRBV20-1, the J call TRBJ2-7; perhaps D is TRBD1 or TRBD2 (5 bases each). V was cut by 3 bases and J by 2 bases, with 11 bases left in between. The CDR3 totals 13 residues. Germline V gives CDR1 DFQATT, CDR2 SNEGSKA (reference sequence).

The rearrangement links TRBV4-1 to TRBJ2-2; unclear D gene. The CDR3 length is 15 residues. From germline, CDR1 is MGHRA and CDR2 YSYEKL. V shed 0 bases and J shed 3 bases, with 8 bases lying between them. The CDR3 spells CASSQEGPYTGELFF. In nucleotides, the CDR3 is TGCGCCAGCAGCCAAGAGGGCCCTTACACCGGGGAGCTGTTTTTT.

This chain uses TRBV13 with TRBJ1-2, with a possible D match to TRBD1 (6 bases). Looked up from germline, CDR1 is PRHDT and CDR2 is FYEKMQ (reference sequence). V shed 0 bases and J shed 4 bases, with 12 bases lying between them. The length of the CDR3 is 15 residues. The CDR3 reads CASSLGYHRAYGYTF. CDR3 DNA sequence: TGTGCCAGCAGCTTAGGTTACCACAGGGCCTATGGCTACACCTTC.